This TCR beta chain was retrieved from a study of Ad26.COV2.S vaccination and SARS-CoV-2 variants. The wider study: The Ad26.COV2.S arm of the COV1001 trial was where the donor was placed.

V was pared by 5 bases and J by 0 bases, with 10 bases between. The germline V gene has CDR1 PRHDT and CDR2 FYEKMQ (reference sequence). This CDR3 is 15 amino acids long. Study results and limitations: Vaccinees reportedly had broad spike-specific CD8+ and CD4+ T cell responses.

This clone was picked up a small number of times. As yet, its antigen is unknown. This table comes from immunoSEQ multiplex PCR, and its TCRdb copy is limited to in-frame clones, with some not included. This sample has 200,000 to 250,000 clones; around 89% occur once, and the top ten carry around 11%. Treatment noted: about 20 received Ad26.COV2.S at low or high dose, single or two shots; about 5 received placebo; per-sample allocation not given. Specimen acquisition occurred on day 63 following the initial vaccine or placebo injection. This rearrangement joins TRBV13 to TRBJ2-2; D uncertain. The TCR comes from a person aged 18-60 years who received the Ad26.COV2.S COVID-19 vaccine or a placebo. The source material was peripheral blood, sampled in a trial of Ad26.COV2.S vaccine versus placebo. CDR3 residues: CASSRGYPNTGELFF. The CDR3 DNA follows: TGTGCCAGCAGCAGAGGTTATCCGAACACCGGGGAGCTGTTTTTT.